This TCR beta chain was identified in a study of vaccination and CD4 T cells after COVID-19. Study overall: The study enrolled six male and four female convalescents, two of whom were Hispanic. For post-vaccine samples, collection took place a median about 75 days after dose two, ranging from 14 to 241.

V lost 8 bases, J lost 4 bases, and 7 bases stayed unmatched. Germline lookup yields CDR1 LNHDA and CDR2 SQIVND (reference sequence). This CDR3 contains 14 residues. Points on this clonotype: Its antigen is currently unknown.

Study-wide results and limits: With convalescent patients, a median about 87% of reactive clones emerged solely after vaccination.

TCRdb called the PCR reads again in MiXCR, with one record for every CDR3 protein. Among approximately 20,000 distinct CDR3 sequences listed, 55% to 65% were seen once. V and J are TRBV19 and TRBJ2-3; TRBD1 agrees at 9 bases. The sequencing here drew on CD4+ T cells from blood, taken before SARS-CoV-2 vaccination. The TCR comes from a human donor who had recovered from COVID-19. Here the CDR3 DNA reads TGTGCCAGTTCTGGACAGGGGAGCCCAGATACGCAGTATTTT. This translates into CASSGQGSPDTQYF.